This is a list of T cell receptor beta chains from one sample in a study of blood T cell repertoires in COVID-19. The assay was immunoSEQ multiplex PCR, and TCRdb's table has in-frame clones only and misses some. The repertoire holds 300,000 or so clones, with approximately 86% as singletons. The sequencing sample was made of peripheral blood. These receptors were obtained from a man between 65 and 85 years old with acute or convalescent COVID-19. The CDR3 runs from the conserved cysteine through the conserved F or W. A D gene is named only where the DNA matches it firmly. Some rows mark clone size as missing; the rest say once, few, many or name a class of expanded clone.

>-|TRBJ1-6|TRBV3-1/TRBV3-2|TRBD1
CASSPAGTDNSPLHF
TGTGCCAGCAGCCCAGCCGGGACAGATAATTCACCCCTCCACTTT
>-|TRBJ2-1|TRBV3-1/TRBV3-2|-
CASSQDTERSLPYNEQFF
TGTGCCAGCAGCCAAGATACTGAAAGGAGCCTACCCTACAATGAGCAGTTCTTC
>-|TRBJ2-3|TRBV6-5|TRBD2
CASSPSGTSTDTQYF
TGTGCCAGCAGTCCTAGCGGGACGAGCACAGATACGCAGTATTTT
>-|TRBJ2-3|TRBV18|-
CASSPPSGSDTQYF
TGTGCCAGCTCACCACCGTCAGGGTCGGATACGCAGTATTTT
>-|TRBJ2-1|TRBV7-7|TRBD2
CASSAGTSVYNEQFF
TGTGCCAGCAGCGCCGGGACTAGCGTGTACAATGAGCAGTTCTTC
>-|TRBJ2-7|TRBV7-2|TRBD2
CASSLGREVHEQYF
TGTGCCAGCAGCTTGGGGCGGGAGGTGCACGAGCAGTACTTC
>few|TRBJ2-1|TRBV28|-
CASSSRGTRSYNEQFF
TGTGCCAGCAGTTCCCGCGGGACCCGCTCCTACAATGAGCAGTTCTTC
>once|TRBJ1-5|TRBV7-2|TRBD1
CASSPGQGNQPQHF
TGTGCCAGCAGTCCGGGACAGGGGAATCAGCCCCAGCATTTT
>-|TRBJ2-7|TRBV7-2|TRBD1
CASSPDRVFYEQYF
TGTGCCAGCAGCCCCGACAGGGTATTCTACGAGCAGTACTTC
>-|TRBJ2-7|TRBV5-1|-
CASSLAVLSPAGNHEQYF
TGCGCCAGCAGCTTGGCCGTTCTGTCCCCCGCAGGGAACCACGAGCAGTACTTC
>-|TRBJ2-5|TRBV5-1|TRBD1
CASSLGTGDGEETQYF
TGCGCCAGCAGCTTGGGGACAGGGGATGGTGAGGAGACCCAGTACTTC
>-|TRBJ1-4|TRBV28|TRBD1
CASSSGGADSREKLFF
TGTGCCAGCAGCTCAGGGGGTGCTGACTCGCGTGAAAAACTGTTTTTT
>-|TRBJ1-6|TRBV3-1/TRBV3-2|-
CASSQDSGSINSPLHF
TGTGCCAGCAGCCAAGATTCCGGGAGCATTAATTCACCCCTCCACTTT
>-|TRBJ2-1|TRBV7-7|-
CASSSGLWNEQFF
TGTGCCAGCAGCTCCGGACTTTGGAATGAGCAGTTCTTC
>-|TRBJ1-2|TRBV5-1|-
CASSLTGTNYGYTF
TGCGCCAGCAGCTTAACAGGGACTAACTATGGCTACACCTTC
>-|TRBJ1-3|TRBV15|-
CATSTFFGNTIYF
TGTGCCACCAGCACTTTCTTTGGAAACACCATATATTTT
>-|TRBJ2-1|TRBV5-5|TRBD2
CASSPGGGPRFF
TGTGCCAGCAGCCCCGGGGGGGGACCGCGGTTCTTC
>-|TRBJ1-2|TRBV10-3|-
CAIRDSPSNYGYTF
TGTGCCATCAGGGACAGCCCGTCTAACTATGGCTACACCTTC
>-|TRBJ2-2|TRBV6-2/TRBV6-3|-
CASSPHRQPNTGELFF
TGTGCCAGCAGTCCCCACAGACAGCCCAACACCGGGGAGCTGTTTTTT
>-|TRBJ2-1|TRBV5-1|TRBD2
CASSQRLAGHSYNEQFF
TGCGCCAGCAGCCAAAGACTAGCGGGACACTCCTACAATGAGCAGTTCTTC
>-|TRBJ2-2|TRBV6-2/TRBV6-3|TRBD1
CASSFRLQGAAGELFF
TGTGCCAGCAGTTTTCGACTTCAGGGGGCGGCCGGGGAGCTGTTTTTT
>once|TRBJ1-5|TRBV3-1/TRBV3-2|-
CASSQDRGNQPQHF
TGTGCCAGCAGCCAAGACAGGGGAAATCAGCCCCAGCATTTT
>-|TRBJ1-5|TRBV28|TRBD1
CASSFQGARQPQHF
TGTGCCAGCAGTTTCCAGGGGGCGCGTCAGCCCCAGCATTTT
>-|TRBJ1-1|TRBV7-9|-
CATTTQSMNTEAFF
TGTGCCACCACGACACAGAGCATGAACACTGAAGCTTTCTTT
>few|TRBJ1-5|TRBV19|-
CASSIGGEGQPQHF
TGTGCCAGTAGTATAGGCGGGGAGGGGCAGCCCCAGCATTTT
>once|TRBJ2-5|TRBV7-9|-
CASSLVPKTSQETQYF
TGTGCCAGCAGCTTAGTCCCCAAGACTAGTCAAGAGACCCAGTACTTC
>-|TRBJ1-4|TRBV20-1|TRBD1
CSASDRASNEKLFF
TGCAGTGCTAGTGACAGGGCTTCTAATGAAAAACTGTTTTTT
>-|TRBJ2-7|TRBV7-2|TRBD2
CASSPHPPTVAGRHEQYF
TGTGCCAGCAGCCCCCACCCGCCGACGGTAGCGGGAAGGCACGAGCAGTACTTC
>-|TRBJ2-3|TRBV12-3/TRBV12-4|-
CASSATSDTQYF
TGTGCCAGCAGTGCTACTAGTGATACGCAGTATTTT
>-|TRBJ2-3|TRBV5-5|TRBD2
CASSWATSGGTDTQYF
TGTGCCAGCAGCTGGGCCACTAGCGGGGGCACAGATACGCAGTATTTT
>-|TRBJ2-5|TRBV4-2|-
CASSQDRAGGRETQYF
TGTGCCAGCAGCCAAGATAGGGCAGGGGGGCGAGAGACCCAGTACTTC
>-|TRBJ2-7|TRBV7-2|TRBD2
CASSRASGNAYSSYEQYF
TGTGCCAGCAGCCGGGCTAGCGGGAACGCTTATAGCTCCTACGAGCAGTACTTC
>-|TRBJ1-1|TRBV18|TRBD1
CASSPPGQSYTEAFF
TGTGCCAGCTCACCACCGGGACAGTCTTACACTGAAGCTTTCTTT
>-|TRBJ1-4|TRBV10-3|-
CAIGNPTGGEKLFF
TGTGCCATCGGAAATCCGACAGGAGGTGAAAAACTGTTTTTT
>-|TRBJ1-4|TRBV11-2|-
CASSIQGPAIEKLFF
TGTGCCAGCAGTATCCAGGGGCCAGCTATTGAAAAACTGTTTTTT
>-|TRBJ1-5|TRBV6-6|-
CASMQRPWQPQHF
TGTGCCAGCATGCAGAGGCCCTGGCAGCCCCAGCATTTT
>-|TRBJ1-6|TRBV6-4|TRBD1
CASRGQGSNSPLHF
TGTGCCAGCAGGGGACAGGGTAGCAATTCACCCCTCCACTTT
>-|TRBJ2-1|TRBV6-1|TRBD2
CASSTLTSFGNEQFF
TGTGCCAGCAGTACACTGACTAGCTTTGGCAATGAGCAGTTCTTC
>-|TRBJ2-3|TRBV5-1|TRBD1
CASSADRGRGDTQYF
TGCGCCAGCAGCGCCGACAGGGGGCGAGGAGATACGCAGTATTTT
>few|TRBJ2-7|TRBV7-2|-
CASSLRVGVSLEQYF
TGTGCCAGCAGCCTCCGGGTCGGCGTCTCACTCGAGCAGTACTTC
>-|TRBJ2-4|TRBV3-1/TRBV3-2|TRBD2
CASSLRLAGDRANIQYF
TGTGCCAGCAGCCTCCGACTAGCGGGAGATCGGGCAAACATTCAGTACTTC
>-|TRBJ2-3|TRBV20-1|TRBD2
CSASTSGGTDTQYF
TGCAGTGCTAGTACTAGCGGGGGGACAGATACGCAGTATTTT
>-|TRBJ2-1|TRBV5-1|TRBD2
CASRRLAGLGRSGEQFF
TGCGCCAGCCGCCGACTAGCGGGACTAGGACGCTCGGGTGAGCAGTTCTTC
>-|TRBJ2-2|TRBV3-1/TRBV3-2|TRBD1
CASSPTTGTGELFF
TGTGCCAGCAGCCCCACGACAGGGACCGGGGAGCTGTTTTTT
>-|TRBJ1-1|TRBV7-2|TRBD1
CASSRDRGLSRTEAFF
TGTGCCAGCAGCCGGGACAGGGGGCTGTCGCGCACTGAAGCTTTCTTT
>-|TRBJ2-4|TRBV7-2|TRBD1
CASSFRTGNNIQYF
TGTGCCAGCAGCTTCAGGACAGGGAATAACATTCAGTACTTC
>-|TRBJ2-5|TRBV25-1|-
CASHSRGQGQETQYF
TGTGCCAGCCATAGCCGGGGCCAGGGGCAAGAGACCCAGTACTTC
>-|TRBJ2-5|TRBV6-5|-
CASSYDWIGTQYF
TGTGCCAGCAGTTACGACTGGATCGGGACCCAGTACTTC
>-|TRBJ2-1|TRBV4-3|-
CASSQDGGGTYNEQFF
TGCGCCAGCAGCCAAGATGGCGGGGGCACTTACAATGAGCAGTTCTTC
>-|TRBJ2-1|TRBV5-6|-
CASSLIAVKLNNEQFF
TGTGCCAGCAGCTTGATAGCTGTTAAGCTGAACAATGAGCAGTTCTTC
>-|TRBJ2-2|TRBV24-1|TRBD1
CATRGQGDTGELFF
TGTGCCACCAGGGGACAGGGAGACACCGGGGAGCTGTTTTTT
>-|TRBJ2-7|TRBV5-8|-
CASSSTGSLHEQYF
TGTGCCAGCAGCTCAACAGGGTCTCTTCACGAGCAGTACTTC